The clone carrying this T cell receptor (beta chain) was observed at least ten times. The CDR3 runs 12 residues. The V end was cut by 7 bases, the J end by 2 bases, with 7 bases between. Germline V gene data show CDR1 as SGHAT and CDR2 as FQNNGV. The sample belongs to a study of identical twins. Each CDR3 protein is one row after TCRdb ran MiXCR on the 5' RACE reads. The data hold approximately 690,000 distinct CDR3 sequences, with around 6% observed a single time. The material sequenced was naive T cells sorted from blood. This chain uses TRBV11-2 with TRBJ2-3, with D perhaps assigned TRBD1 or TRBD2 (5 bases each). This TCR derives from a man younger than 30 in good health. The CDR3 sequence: CASMGPTDTQYF. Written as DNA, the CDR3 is TGTGCCAGCATGGGACCCACAGATACGCAGTATTTT.